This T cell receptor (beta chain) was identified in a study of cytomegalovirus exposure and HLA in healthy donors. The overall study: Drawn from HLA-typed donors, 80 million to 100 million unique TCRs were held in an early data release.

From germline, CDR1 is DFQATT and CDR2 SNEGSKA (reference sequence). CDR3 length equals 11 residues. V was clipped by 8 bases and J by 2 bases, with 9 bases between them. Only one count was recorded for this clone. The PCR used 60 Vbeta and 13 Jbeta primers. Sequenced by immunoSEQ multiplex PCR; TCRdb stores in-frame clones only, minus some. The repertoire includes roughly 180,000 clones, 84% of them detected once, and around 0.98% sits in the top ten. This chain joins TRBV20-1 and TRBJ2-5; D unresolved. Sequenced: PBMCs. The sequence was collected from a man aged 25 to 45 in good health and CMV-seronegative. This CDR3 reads CSPSSQETQYF. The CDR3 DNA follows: TGCAGTCCCAGTTCGCAAGAGACCCAGTACTTC.